Presented here are 25 T cell receptor beta chains from one specimen sequenced in a study of blood T cell repertoires in COVID-19. Sequencing used immunoSEQ multiplex PCR; TCRdb keeps in-frame clones, though not all of them. This table holds about 41,000 clones, nearly 90% found once. The sample taken for sequencing was peripheral blood. All receptors come from a man in his sixties with acute or convalescent COVID-19.

This clone was recorded only once. The genes are TRBV11-2 and TRBJ1-2, with D uncertain. CDR1 is SGHAT, CDR2 FQNNGV, per germline. Trimming pared 1 base from V and 6 bases from J, leaving 9 bases between. The CDR3 length is 13 residues. CDR3 nucleotides: TGTGCCAGCAGCTTAGGATTGGGAGATGGCTACACCTTC. Translation: CASSLGLGDGYTF.

The chain carries TRBV5-6 and TRBJ1-3; D remains unclear. This CDR3 contains 12 residues. Trimming took 3 bases from V and 4 from J, leaving 5 bases between them. Germline V CDR1 and CDR2: SGHDT, YYEEEE. DNA for the CDR3: TGTGCCAGCAGCTCTCAGGGAAACACCATATATTTT. It is translated as CASSSQGNTIYF.

The rearrangement uses TRBV19 and TRBJ1-5, with TRBD1 identical over 8 bases. Trimming removed 7 bases from V and 3 bases from J; junction bases left unmatched: 14. The CDR3 has 17 residues. Germline CDR1 is LNHDA and CDR2 is SQIVND (reference sequence). The CDR3 loop reads CASKRSGTGGFNQPQHF. CDR3 nucleotides: TGTGCCAGTAAGAGGTCGGGGACAGGAGGGTTCAATCAGCCCCAGCATTTT.

The gene calls are TRBV5-1 and TRBJ2-7; D is possibly TRBD1 (5 bases). The CDR3 extends over 16 amino acids. Germline V CDR1 and CDR2: SGHRS, YFSETQ. V lost 1 base to trimming and J lost 0 bases, with 14 bases between them. The CDR3 DNA is TGCGCCAGCAGCTTGATGGGGCCCTCCGCCTCCTACGAGCAGTACTTC. Its translation: CASSLMGPSASYEQYF.

The chain links TRBV6-5 to TRBJ2-2; perhaps TRBD1 as D (5 bases). This CDR3 has 14 residues. Germline-derived CDR1 and CDR2 are MNHEY and SVGAGI. The germline V and J ends were trimmed by 2 bases and 6 bases, with 10 bases remaining between them. CDR3 bases: TGTGCCAGCAGTTACGGGCAGGGCTCCGGGGAGCTGTTTTTT. Translated: CASSYGQGSGELFF.

The rearrangement joins TRBV5-5 to TRBJ1-1, with D hard to call. The CDR3 is 14 residues long. Germline CDR1 SGHKS, CDR2 YYEKEE (reference sequence). The V end lost 0 bases, the J end lost 4 bases, and 10 bases lay between the germline ends. CDR3 DNA sequence: TGTGCCAGCAGCTTGGCTTTCGTAGCCACTGAAGCTTTCTTT. Translation: CASSLAFVATEAFF.

The rearrangement joins TRBV11-2 to TRBJ2-1; D not resolved. Trimming pared 2 bases from V and 1 base from J, leaving 15 bases between. The CDR3 length is 17 residues. CDR1 SGHAT and CDR2 FQNNGV come from the germline V gene. The CDR3 sequence: CASSLTVSYTSYNEQFF. The CDR3 region has the DNA TGTGCCAGCAGCTTAACAGTGTCTTACACATCCTACAATGAGCAGTTCTTC.

The V gene is TRBV3-1 (or the pseudogene TRBV3-2), the J gene TRBJ1-5; TRBD1 might be the D (5 bases). Germline CDR1 and CDR2: LGHDT and YNNKEL (reference sequence). V lost 3 bases and J lost 8, with 14 bases in between. This CDR3 has 14 amino acids. The chain's CDR3 is CASSHLTDTEPQHF. CDR3 DNA sequence: TGTGCCAGCAGCCATTTGACAGACACAGAGCCCCAGCATTTT.

For the CDR3, the DNA is TGTGCCAGCAGCTCCACAGGGGTCGAAGGCTACACCTTC. Amino acids: CASSSTGVEGYTF. The chain joins TRBV3-1 (or the pseudogene TRBV3-2) to TRBJ1-2; 7 bases fit TRBD1. This CDR3 has 13 residues. The V gene end was trimmed by 5 bases and the J gene end by 8 bases; junction bases not matched to a gene: 8. Per germline, CDR1 LGHDT and CDR2 YNNKEL (reference sequence).

This sequence joins TRBV5-1 and TRBJ2-5; 10 bases fit TRBD1. V lost 4 bases and J lost 3; bases outside the gene matches: 3. Germline V gene data show CDR1 as SGHRS and CDR2 as YFSETQ. The CDR3 extends over 14 amino acids. This CDR3 is CASSLGTGEETQYF. The DNA for the CDR3 is TGCGCCAGCAGCCTAGGGACAGGGGAAGAGACCCAGTACTTC.

The rearrangement uses TRBV19 and TRBJ1-2; 11 bases line up with TRBD1. Germline CDR1 and CDR2: LNHDA and SQIVND (reference sequence). V lost 7 bases, J lost 0 bases, and 7 bases stayed unmatched. The CDR3 has 16 residues. CDR3 loop: CASKGGQGASNYGYTF. For the CDR3, the DNA is TGTGCCAGTAAAGGCGGACAGGGGGCTTCTAACTATGGCTACACCTTC.

The chain joins TRBV30 to TRBJ1-5; 7 positions match TRBD1. The V gene end was trimmed by 6 bases and the J gene end by 1 base; junction bases not matched to a gene: 6. This CDR3 is 14 amino acids long. Germline loops: CDR1 GTSNPN, CDR2 SVGIG (reference sequence). The CDR3 reads CACNRGFSNQPQHF. CDR3 coding DNA: TGTGCCTGTAACAGGGGATTCAGCAATCAGCCCCAGCATTTT.

CDR3 DNA: TGTGCCAGCAGCCAAGGGATCTGGAGTGTGAACACTGAAGCTTTCTTT. Protein sequence: CASSQGIWSVNTEAFF. This chain joins TRBV4-2 and TRBJ1-1; D is ambiguous. This CDR3 has 16 amino acids. Germline V gene lookup returns CDR1 LGHNA and CDR2 YNFKEQ. V shed 1 base and J shed 0 bases, with 12 bases lying between them.

This sequence joins TRBV3-1 (or the pseudogene TRBV3-2) and TRBJ2-7; 11 bases map to TRBD2. The CDR3 contains 15 residues. The V gene end was trimmed by 5 bases and the J gene end by 4 bases; junction bases not matched to a gene: 7. Germline V gives CDR1 LGHDT, CDR2 YNNKEL (reference sequence). In DNA form, the CDR3 reads TGTGCCAGCAGCGAGGCTAGCGGGGGGTTATACGAGCAGTACTTC. Translating gives CASSEASGGLYEQYF.

This clone was seen once. The CDR3 reads CASSVVDNEQYF. DNA of the CDR3: TGTGCCAGCAGCGTAGTTGACAACGAGCAGTACTTC. The chain couples TRBV9 to TRBJ2-7; D gene unclear. This CDR3 has 12 residues. The germline V gene encodes CDR1 SGDLS and CDR2 YYNGEE. The V end lost 0 bases, the J end lost 5 bases, and 6 bases lay between the germline ends.

This chain joins TRBV2 and TRBJ2-7; 8 bases line up with TRBD1. Germline trimming cut 7 bases from V and 6 bases from J; bases unmatched to any gene: 8. The V gene's germline CDR1 is SNHLY and CDR2 FYNNEI. This CDR3 comprises 13 residues. CDR3 DNA: TGTGCCAGCATTAACGACAGGGGAGGCGAGCAGTACTTC. Translated, it gives CASINDRGGEQYF.

The chain is built from TRBV19 and TRBJ2-7, with 12 bases fitting TRBD2. This CDR3 has 15 amino acids. Germline-derived CDR1 and CDR2 are LNHDA and SQIVND (reference sequence). Trimming removed 4 bases from V and 2 bases from J; junction bases left unmatched: 3. CDR3: CASSTTSGGTYEQYF. CDR3 in DNA: TGTGCCAGTAGTACAACTAGCGGGGGGACCTACGAGCAGTACTTC.

The chain joins TRBV7-2 to TRBJ1-5; D possibly corresponds to TRBD1 (5 bases). Germline CDR1 reads SGHTA; CDR2 reads FQGNSA. Deletions cut 5 bases from V and 6 bases from J, with 14 bases between. CDR3 size: 14 residues. In DNA form, the CDR3 reads TGTGCCAGCAGCCCGGACGCGGGGGGTCAGCCCCAGCATTTT. Translating gives CASSPDAGGQPQHF.

The CDR3 protein is CASSPEHPETQYF. CDR3 in DNA: TGTGCCAGCTCACCAGAACACCCAGAGACCCAGTACTTC. The chain carries TRBV18 and TRBJ2-5; D uncertain. There are 13 residues in the CDR3. Germline values: CDR1 KGHSH, CDR2 LQKENI. Trimming removed 2 bases at V and 4 bases at J, with 8 bases between.

The V gene is TRBV20-1, the J gene TRBJ2-2; D is uncertain. Germline V gene lookup returns CDR1 DFQATT and CDR2 SNEGSKA (reference sequence). Deletions cut 3 bases from V and 5 bases from J, with 10 bases between. The CDR3 covers 13 residues. The CDR3 bases are TGCAGTGCTAGTTTGCTAGATACCGGGGAGCTGTTTTTT. Its protein product is CSASLLDTGELFF.

J is TRBJ2-2 and V is TRBV5-4, with 12 bases matching TRBD2. CDR1 SGHNT and CDR2 YYREEE come from the germline V gene (reference sequence). J was trimmed by 5 bases and V by 3 bases; bases with no gene match: 5. The CDR3 is made up of 16 amino acids. The CDR3 here is CASSSGTSGLTGELFF. DNA of the CDR3: TGTGCCAGCAGCTCCGGGACTAGCGGGTTGACCGGGGAGCTGTTTTTT.

In nucleotides, the CDR3 is TGTGCCAGCTCCCCAGGACTAGCGGGGAACACCGGGGAGCTGTTTTTT. The encoded protein is CASSPGLAGNTGELFF. This rearrangement joins TRBV27 to TRBJ2-2, with TRBD2 identical over 11 bases. CDR1 is MNHEY, CDR2 SMNVEV, per germline (reference sequence). The CDR3 consists of 16 residues. The J segment lost 1 base and the V segment lost 8 bases, leaving 6 bases of the junction unmatched.

This clone was recorded a few times. The CDR3 DNA reads as TGTGCCTGGAGTGTGAATGGGGCAAGGACGGGGTACTTC. Protein sequence: CAWSVNGARTGYF. This sequence joins TRBV30 and TRBJ2-4, with a possible D match to TRBD1 (5 bases). This CDR3 is built from 13 residues. V dropped 0 bases and J dropped 15 bases, with 18 bases sitting between them. CDR1 and CDR2 (germline): GTSNPN, SVGIG (reference sequence).

V gene TRBV10-3 combines with J gene TRBJ1-2; D unresolved. The CDR3 length is 13 residues. Trimming took 2 bases from V and 4 from J, leaving 8 bases between them. From germline, CDR1 is ENHRY and CDR2 SYGVKD. The CDR3 DNA reads as TGTGCCATCAGTGAGGAGGGTCCCTATGGCTACACCTTC. Translated, it gives CAISEEGPYGYTF.

The V call is TRBV6-5, the J call TRBJ2-3; tentatively, D is TRBD2 (5 bases). Trimming removed 6 bases from V and 7 bases from J, with 17 bases in between. The CDR3 extends over 14 amino acids. From germline, CDR1 is MNHEY and CDR2 SVGAGI. The CDR3 DNA is TGTGCCAGCAGGGATACTTTACTAGTTAATACGCAGTATTTT. Encoded protein: CASRDTLLVNTQYF.